The clone carrying this T cell receptor (beta chain) turned up a few times. Its matching antigen is unknown. V was cut by 0 bases and J by 10 bases, with 7 bases left in between. This CDR3 is 13 amino acids long. Germline V lookup: CDR1 MNHEY, CDR2 SVGAGI. The data stem from a study of blood T cells in healthy people across ages. Sample donors were healthy Caucasian individuals that came from Russia, aged about 6 to 95. Alongside a J-beta primer mix, a sample-barcoded 5' primer served in a second PCR lasting roughly 6 to 12 cycles. Every sample returned 2.5 million or more CDR3-containing paired-end reads. TCRdb redid the calling of the 5' RACE reads with MiXCR, one entry per CDR3 protein. This sample has about 830,000 distinct CDR3 sequences, with 55% to 75% found just once. Findings and caveats of the study: When set beside aged donors, long-lived donors presented more naive CD4+ cells and higher diversity. Reliance upon unsorted PBMCs precluded definitive naive versus antigen-experienced comparison.

V and J are TRBV6-5 and TRBJ1-6; D gene unclear. Sequencing was carried out using blood. The TCR sequence derives from a man aged 30 to 39 in good health. This CDR3 reads CASSYSSGSPLHF. The CDR3 nucleotides are TGTGCCAGCAGTTACTCTTCGGGCTCACCCCTCCACTTT.